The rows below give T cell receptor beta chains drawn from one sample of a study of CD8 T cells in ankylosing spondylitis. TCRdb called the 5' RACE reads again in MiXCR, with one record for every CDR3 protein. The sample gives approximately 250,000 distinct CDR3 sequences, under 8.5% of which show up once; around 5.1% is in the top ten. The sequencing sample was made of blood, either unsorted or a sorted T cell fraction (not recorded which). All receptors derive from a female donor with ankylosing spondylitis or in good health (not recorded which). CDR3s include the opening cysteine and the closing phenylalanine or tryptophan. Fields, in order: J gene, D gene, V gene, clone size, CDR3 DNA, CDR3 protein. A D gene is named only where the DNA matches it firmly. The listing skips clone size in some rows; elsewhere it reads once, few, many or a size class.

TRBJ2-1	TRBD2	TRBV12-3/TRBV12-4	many	TGTGCCAGCAGTAGACTAGCGAAGGATGAGCAGTTCTTC	CASSRLAKDEQFF
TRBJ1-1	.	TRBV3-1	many	TGTGCCAGCAGCCATCGGGATGGGACTGAAGCTTTCTTT	CASSHRDGTEAFF
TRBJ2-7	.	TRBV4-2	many	TGTGCCAGCAGCCAAGAAGGGCGGAGCTACGAGCAGTACTTC	CASSQEGRSYEQYF
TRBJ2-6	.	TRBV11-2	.	TGTGCCAGCAGCTTAGGGGGCAGGACCGCAAGGGGGTCTGGGGCCAACGTCCTGACTTTC	CASSLGGRTARGSGANVLTF
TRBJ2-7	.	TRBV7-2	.	TGTGCCAGCAGCCCGCTAGCGCGGGGCGAGCAGTACTTC	CASSPLARGEQYF
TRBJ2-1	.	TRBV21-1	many	TGTGCCAGCAGCCCTCGGCCTTCGAAAAGGACCAATGAGCAGTTCTTC	CASSPRPSKRTNEQFF
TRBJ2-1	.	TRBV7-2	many	TGTGCCAGCAGTCGGTCGCCCTCCCTGAATGAGCAGTTCTTC	CASSRSPSLNEQFF
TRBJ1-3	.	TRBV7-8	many	TGTGCCAGCAGCCCCACTGCATTTCGAAACACCATATATTTT	CASSPTAFRNTIYF
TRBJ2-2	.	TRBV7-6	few	TGTGCCAGCAGCCCGAGGGGGGGGTCCGGGGAGCTGTTTTTT	CASSPRGGSGELFF
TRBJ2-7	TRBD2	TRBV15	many	TGTGCCACCAGCAGCTTGACAAGTCTAGCGGCCGAGCAGTACTTC	CATSSLTSLAAEQYF
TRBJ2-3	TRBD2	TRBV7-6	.	TGTGCCAGCAGCTTAGATATTCCGCGGGGGACAGATACGCAGTATTTT	CASSLDIPRGTDTQYF
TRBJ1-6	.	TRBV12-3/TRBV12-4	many	TGTGCCAGCAGTTTCACAGTCCTACATTCACCCCTCCACTTT	CASSFTVLHSPLHF
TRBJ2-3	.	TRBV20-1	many	TGCAGTGCTAGATTGTCTATCCTAGATACGCAGTATTTT	CSARLSILDTQYF
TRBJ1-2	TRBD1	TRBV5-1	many	TGCGCCAGCAGCTTGGGCGGGACAGGGCCCAAGGATGGCTACACCTTC	CASSLGGTGPKDGYTF
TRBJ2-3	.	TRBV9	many	TGTGCCAGCAGCCCTCCAGCGACGGATACGCAGTATTTT	CASSPPATDTQYF
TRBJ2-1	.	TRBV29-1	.	TGCAGCGTTGAAGTATGGGGGACTGAGCAGTTCTTC	CSVEVWGTEQFF
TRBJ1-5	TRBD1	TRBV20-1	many	TGCAGTGCTTGGGACAGTCAAAGAAATCAGCCCCAGCATTTT	CSAWDSQRNQPQHF
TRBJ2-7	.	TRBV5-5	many	TGTGCCAGCAGCGGGCCCGACAGGAGCTCCTACGAGCAGTACTTC	CASSGPDRSSYEQYF
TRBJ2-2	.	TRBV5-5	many	TGTGCCAGCAGCTCAGTGGGTGGGCCGCCCCCCGACACCGGGGAGCTGTTTTTT	CASSSVGGPPPDTGELFF
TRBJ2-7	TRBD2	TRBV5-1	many	TGCGCCAGCAGCTTGGGTGGACTAGCGGGAGGCGAGCAGTACTTC	CASSLGGLAGGEQYF
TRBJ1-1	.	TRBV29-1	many	TGCAGCGTTGGAAGGGTCCAAATGGGATCAGAAGCTTTCTTT	CSVGRVQMGSEAFF
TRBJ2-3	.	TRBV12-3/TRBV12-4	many	TGTGCCAGCAGCCTTGACAACACAGATACGCAGTATTTT	CASSLDNTDTQYF
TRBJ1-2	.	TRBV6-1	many	TGTGCCAGCAGCCCATTGGGGGGCACGGGCTACACCTTC	CASSPLGGTGYTF
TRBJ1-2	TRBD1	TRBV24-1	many	TGTGCCACCAGTGACAGGGGGTATGGCTACACCTTC	CATSDRGYGYTF
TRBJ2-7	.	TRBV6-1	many	TGTGCCAGCAGTGAATGGCTGGACGAGCAGTACTTC	CASSEWLDEQYF
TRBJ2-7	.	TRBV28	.	TGTGCCAGCAGTTTTCCGGGGTTAGAGCAGTACTTC	CASSFPGLEQYF
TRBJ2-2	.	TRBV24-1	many	TGTGCCACCAGTGATTTGGAGGTCGGGAACACCGGGGAGCTGTTTTTT	CATSDLEVGNTGELFF
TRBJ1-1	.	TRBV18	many	TGTGCCAGCTCCACCAGACAATTTGAAGCTTTCTTT	CASSTRQFEAFF
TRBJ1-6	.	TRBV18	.	TGTGCCAGCTCCCCTGAGTGGACCAGTAATTCACCCCTCCACTTT	CASSPEWTSNSPLHF
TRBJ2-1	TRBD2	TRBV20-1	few	TGCTGTGCTAGAGGGTTAAGCGGGAGTATCCTCAATGAGCAGTTCTTC	CCARGLSGSILNEQFF